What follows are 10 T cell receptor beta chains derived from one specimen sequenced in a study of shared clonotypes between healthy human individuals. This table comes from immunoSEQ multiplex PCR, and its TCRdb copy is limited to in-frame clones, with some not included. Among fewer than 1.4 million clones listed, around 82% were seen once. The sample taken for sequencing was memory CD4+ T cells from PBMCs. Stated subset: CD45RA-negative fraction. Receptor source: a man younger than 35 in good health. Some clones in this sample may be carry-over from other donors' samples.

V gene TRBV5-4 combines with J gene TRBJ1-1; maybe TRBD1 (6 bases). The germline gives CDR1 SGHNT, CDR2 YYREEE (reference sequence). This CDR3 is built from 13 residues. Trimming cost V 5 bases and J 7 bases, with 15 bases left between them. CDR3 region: CASRLGQVSEAFF. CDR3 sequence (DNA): TGTGCCAGCAGGCTGGGACAAGTAAGTGAAGCTTTCTTT.

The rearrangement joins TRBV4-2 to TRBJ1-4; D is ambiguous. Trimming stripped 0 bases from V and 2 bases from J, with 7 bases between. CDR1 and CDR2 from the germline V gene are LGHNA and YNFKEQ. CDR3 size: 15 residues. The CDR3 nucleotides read TGTGCCAGCAGCCAAGATCGCCGGACTAATGAAAAACTGTTTTTT. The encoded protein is CASSQDRRTNEKLFF.

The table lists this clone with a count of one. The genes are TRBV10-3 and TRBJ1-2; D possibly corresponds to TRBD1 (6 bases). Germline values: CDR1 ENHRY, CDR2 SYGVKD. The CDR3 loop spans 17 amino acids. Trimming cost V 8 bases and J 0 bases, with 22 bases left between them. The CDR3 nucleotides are TGTGCCATCCGGGAGAGCGGGGGCACCCTAGCTAACTATGGCTACACCTTC. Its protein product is CAIRESGGTLANYGYTF.

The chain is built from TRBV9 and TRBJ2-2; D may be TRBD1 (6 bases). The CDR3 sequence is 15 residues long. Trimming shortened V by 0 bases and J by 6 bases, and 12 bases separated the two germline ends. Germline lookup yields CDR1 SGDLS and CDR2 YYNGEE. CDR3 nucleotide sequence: TGTGCCAGCAGCGTAGGAGACAGGTTGGCCGGGGAGCTGTTTTTT. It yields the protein CASSVGDRLAGELFF. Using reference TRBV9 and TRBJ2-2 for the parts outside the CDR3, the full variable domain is DSGVTQTPKHLITATGQRVTLRCSPRSGDLSVYWYQQSLDQGLQFLIQYYNGEERAKGNILERFSAQQFPDLHSELNLSSLELGDSALYFCASSVGDRLAGELFFGEGSRLTVL.

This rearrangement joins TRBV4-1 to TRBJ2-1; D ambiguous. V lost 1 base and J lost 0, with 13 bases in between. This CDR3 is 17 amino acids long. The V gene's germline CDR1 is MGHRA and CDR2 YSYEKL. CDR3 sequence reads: CASSQAWGPSSYNEQFF. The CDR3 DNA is TGCGCCAGCAGCCAAGCTTGGGGTCCGAGCTCCTACAATGAGCAGTTCTTC.

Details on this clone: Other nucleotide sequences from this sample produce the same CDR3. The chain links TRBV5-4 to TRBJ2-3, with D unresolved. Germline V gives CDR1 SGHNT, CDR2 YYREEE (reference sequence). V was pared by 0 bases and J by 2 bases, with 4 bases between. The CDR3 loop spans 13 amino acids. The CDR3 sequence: CASSLGSTDTQYF. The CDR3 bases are TGTGCCAGCAGCTTGGGCTCCACAGATACGCAGTATTTT.

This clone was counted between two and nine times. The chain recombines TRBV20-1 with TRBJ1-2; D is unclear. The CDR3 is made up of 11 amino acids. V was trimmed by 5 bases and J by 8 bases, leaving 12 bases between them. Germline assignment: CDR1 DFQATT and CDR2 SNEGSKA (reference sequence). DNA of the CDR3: TGCAGTGCTCTAACTCCGGCGGGCTACACCTTC. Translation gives CSALTPAGYTF.

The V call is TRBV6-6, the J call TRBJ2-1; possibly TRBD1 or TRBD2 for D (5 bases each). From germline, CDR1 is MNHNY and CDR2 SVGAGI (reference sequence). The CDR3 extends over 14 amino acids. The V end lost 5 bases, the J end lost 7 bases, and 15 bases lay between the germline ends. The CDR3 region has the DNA TGTGCCAGCAGTCAAGACTACAAGGGGAATGAGCAGTTCTTC. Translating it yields CASSQDYKGNEQFF.

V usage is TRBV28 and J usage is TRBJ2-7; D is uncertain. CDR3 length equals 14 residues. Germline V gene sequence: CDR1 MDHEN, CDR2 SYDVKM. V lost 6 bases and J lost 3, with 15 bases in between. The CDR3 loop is CASSLPWANYEQYF. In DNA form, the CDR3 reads TGTGCCAGCAGCCTGCCTTGGGCGAACTACGAGCAGTACTTC.

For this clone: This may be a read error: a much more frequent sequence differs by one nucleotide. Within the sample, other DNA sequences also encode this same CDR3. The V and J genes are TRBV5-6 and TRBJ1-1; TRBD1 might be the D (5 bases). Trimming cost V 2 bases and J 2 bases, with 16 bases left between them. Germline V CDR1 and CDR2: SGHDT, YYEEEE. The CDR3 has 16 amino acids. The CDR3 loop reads CASSFYTGASNTEAFF. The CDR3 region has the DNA TGTGCCAGCAGCTTTTACACTGGGGCCTCAAACACTGAAGCTTTCTTT.